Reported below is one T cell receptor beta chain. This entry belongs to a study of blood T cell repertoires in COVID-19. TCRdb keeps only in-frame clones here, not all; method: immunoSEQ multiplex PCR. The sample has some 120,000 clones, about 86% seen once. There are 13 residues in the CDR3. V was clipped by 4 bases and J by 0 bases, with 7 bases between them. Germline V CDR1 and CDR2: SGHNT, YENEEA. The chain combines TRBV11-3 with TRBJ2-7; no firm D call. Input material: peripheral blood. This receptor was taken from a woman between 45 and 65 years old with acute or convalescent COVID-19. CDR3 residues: CASSYAVSYEQYF. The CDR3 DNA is TGTGCCAGCAGCTACGCGGTCTCCTACGAGCAGTACTTC.